These 17 T cell receptor beta chains were sequenced from one sample in a study of blood T cell repertoires in COVID-19. Clones were read by immunoSEQ multiplex PCR, and TCRdb kept only the in-frame ones, dropping some. The repertoire has around 130,000 clones, 70% to 80% of them found once; the top ten carry 10% to 12%. Material for sequencing was peripheral blood. The receptors come from a human donor in a cohort sampled during active COVID-19.

The rearrangement uses TRBV29-1 and TRBJ1-1, with D tentatively TRBD1 (6 bases). The germline CDR1 and CDR2 sequences are SQVTM and ANQGSEA. The CDR3 sequence is 14 residues long. The ends were cut back, 6 bases at V and 0 bases at J, with 14 bases in the middle. CDR3 amino acids: CSVDRSYMNTEAFF. The CDR3 nucleotides read TGCAGCGTAGACAGGTCCTACATGAACACTGAAGCTTTCTTT. The whole variable domain, remainder taken from reference TRBV29-1 and TRBJ1-1, is SAVISQKPSRDICQRGTSLTIQCQVDSQVTMMFWYRQQPGQSLTLIATANQGSEATYESGFVIDKFPISRPNLTFSTLTVSNMSPEDSSIYLCSVDRSYMNTEAFFGQGTRLTVV.

This chain connects TRBV5-1 to TRBJ1-4, with 10 bases matching TRBD1. With 6 bases clipped from V and 7 bases from J, the junction kept 6 bases outside the gene matches. CDR3 length equals 14 residues. Germline V gives CDR1 SGHRS, CDR2 YFSETQ. The CDR3 here is CASNPGQGSEKLFF. For the CDR3, the DNA is TGCGCCAGCAACCCGGGACAGGGGAGTGAAAAACTGTTTTTT.

The chain has TRBV15 and TRBJ2-7; D is unresolved. CDR1 LNHNV and CDR2 YYDKDF come from the germline V gene (reference sequence). This CDR3 is 13 amino acids long. With 2 bases removed from V and 3 bases from J, the gap between germline ends came to 8 bases. The CDR3 protein is CATSRIQSYEQYF. The CDR3 DNA reads as TGTGCCACCAGCAGAATACAGAGCTACGAGCAGTACTTC.

The chain recombines TRBV19 with TRBJ1-1, with TRBD1 matching over 7 bases. The ends lost 4 bases at V and 1 base at J; junction bases unmatched: 3. The CDR3 contains 14 residues. Germline assignment: CDR1 LNHDA and CDR2 SQIVND (reference sequence). The CDR3 bases are TGTGCCAGTAGTAAAGGGGGCGAGAACACTGAAGCTTTCTTT. It encodes CASSKGGENTEAFF.

The chain uses TRBV11-1 and TRBJ2-7; no clear D gene. Germline values: CDR1 SGHAT, CDR2 FQDESV (reference sequence). V shed 5 bases and J shed 1 base, with 3 bases lying between them. CDR3 length equals 11 residues. CDR3 loop: CASSQSYEQYF. The CDR3 DNA reads as TGTGCCAGCAGCCAGTCCTACGAGCAGTACTTC.

The chain has TRBV28 and TRBJ2-7; 8 nucleotides line up with TRBD1. Trimming removed 5 bases from V and 11 bases from J; junction bases left unmatched: 11. Per the germline V gene, CDR1 is MDHEN and CDR2 is SYDVKM. CDR3 length equals 13 residues. The CDR3 DNA sequence: TGTGCCAGCAGTACCCGGACAGGGTACGGCGAGTACTTC. Residues: CASSTRTGYGEYF.

The J gene is TRBJ2-7, the V gene TRBV7-9, with D uncertain. Deletions cut 5 bases from V and 4 bases from J, with 6 bases between. Per germline, CDR1 SEHNR and CDR2 FQNEAQ (reference sequence). CDR3 length: 11 amino acids. Written as DNA, the CDR3 is TGTGCCAGCAGCGCAACATACGAGCAGTACTTC. Translated, it gives CASSATYEQYF.

This clone showed up just a few times. V is TRBV3-1 (or the pseudogene TRBV3-2) and J is TRBJ1-2; tentative D call: TRBD1 (6 bases). The CDR3 contains 15 residues. The V gene's germline CDR1 is LGHDT and CDR2 YNNKEL (reference sequence). The V end lost 3 bases, the J end lost 3 bases, and 14 bases lay between the germline ends. The CDR3 DNA is TGTGCCAGCAGCCACCGAGGGCAGGGGTACTATGGCTACACCTTC. Its translation: CASSHRGQGYYGYTF.

This clone was observed once. The chain links TRBV7-9 to TRBJ2-7; TRBD1 matches at 7 bases. The V gene's germline CDR1 is SEHNR and CDR2 FQNEAQ (reference sequence). CDR3 length: 12 amino acids. The J segment lost 7 bases and the V segment lost 5 bases, leaving 5 bases of the junction unmatched. The DNA of the CDR3 is TGTGCCAGCAGCCCGGGACAGAGGGAGCAGTACTTC. Its translation is CASSPGQREQYF.

V is TRBV30 and J is TRBJ1-1; no reliable D call. V shed 3 bases and J shed 2 bases, with 4 bases lying between them. Per the germline V gene, CDR1 is GTSNPN and CDR2 is SVGIG (reference sequence). CDR3 length: 11 residues. The CDR3 region is CAWRLNTEAFF. DNA for the CDR3: TGTGCCTGGAGACTAAACACTGAAGCTTTCTTT.

The genes are TRBV18 and TRBJ1-4; 7 bases match TRBD1. Unmatched junction bases numbered 11, after V lost 6 bases and J lost 4 bases. Germline CDR1 and CDR2: KGHSH and LQKENI. CDR3 length: 16 amino acids. The CDR3 region is CASSQFPAGGNEKLFF. CDR3 coding DNA: TGTGCCAGCTCCCAATTCCCGGCAGGGGGTAATGAAAAACTGTTTTTT.

This clone was observed a few times. The V gene is TRBV2, the J gene TRBJ2-4, with a weak D call TRBD1 (6 bases). V dropped 10 bases and J dropped 0 bases, with 13 bases sitting between them. Looked up from germline, CDR1 is SNHLY and CDR2 is FYNNEI. The CDR3 covers 14 residues. The CDR3 nucleotides are TGTGCCACCCGGGCAGGGGAAGCCAAAAACATTCAGTACTTC. Translated, it gives CATRAGEAKNIQYF. The full variable domain, in which reference TRBV2 and TRBJ2-4 provide the parts outside the CDR3, is EPEVTQTPSHQVTQMGQEVILRCVPISNHLYFYWYRQILGQKVEFLVSFYNNEISEKSEIFDDQFSVERPDGSNFTLKIRSTKLEDSAMYFCATRAGEAKNIQYFGAGTRLSVL.

The chain joins TRBV28 to TRBJ2-7, with D perhaps TRBD2 (6 bases). The CDR3 totals 14 residues. V was pared by 7 bases and J by 2 bases, with 15 bases between. Germline CDR1 and CDR2: MDHEN and SYDVKM. The CDR3, as DNA: TGTGCCAGCAACCGGGACTCCCGGGCCTACGAGCAGTACTTC. This codes for CASNRDSRAYEQYF. The whole variable domain, filled in from reference TRBV28 and TRBJ2-7, reads DVKVTQSSRYLVKRTGEKVFLECVQDMDHENMFWYRQDPGLGLRLIYFSYDVKMKEKGDIPEGYSVSREKKERFSLILESASTNQTSMYLCASNRDSRAYEQYFGPGTRLTVT.

V and J are TRBV11-2 and TRBJ2-1; TRBD2 might be the D (6 bases). The germline V gene encodes CDR1 SGHAT and CDR2 FQNNGV. V was trimmed by 5 bases and J by 8 bases, leaving 16 bases between them. This CDR3 has 14 residues. CDR3 in DNA: TGTGCCAGCAGCCGTGGGACGGAGGGGTATGAGCAGTTCTTC. It specifies CASSRGTEGYEQFF.

This clone showed up just a few times. The chain is built from TRBV6-6 and TRBJ2-7; D possibly corresponds to TRBD2 (7 bases). Germline CDR1 reads MNHNY; CDR2 reads SVGAGI (reference sequence). This CDR3 contains 15 residues. Trimming took 5 bases from V and 0 from J, leaving 14 bases between them. The DNA for the CDR3 is TGTGCCAGCAGTCAGAGGGGGGGAAGCTCCTACGAGCAGTACTTC. Residues: CASSQRGGSSYEQYF.

This clone was observed a few times. V is TRBV18 and J is TRBJ1-1; no reliable D call. The V gene's germline CDR1 is KGHSH and CDR2 LQKENI. CDR3 size: 14 residues. Trimming removed 2 bases at V and 2 bases at J, with 9 bases between. CDR3 in amino acids: CASSPARDNTEAFF. CDR3 DNA: TGTGCCAGCTCACCAGCCCGGGATAACACTGAAGCTTTCTTT. Using reference TRBV18 and TRBJ1-1 for the parts outside the CDR3, the full variable domain is NAGVMQNPRHLVRRRGQEARLRCSPMKGHSHVYWYRQLPEEGLKFMVYLQKENIIDESGMPKERFSAEFPKEGPSILRIQQVVRGDSAAYFCASSPARDNTEAFFGQGTRLTVV.

This chain joins TRBV15 and TRBJ1-6; D possibly corresponds to TRBD1 (5 bases). The CDR3 has 14 residues. Trimming took off 4 bases at V and 8 bases at J, with 12 bases between the two ends. CDR1 and CDR2 from the germline V gene are LNHNV and YYDKDF (reference sequence). CDR3 sequence: CATSTFEGDSPLHF. The CDR3 DNA reads as TGTGCCACCAGCACGTTTGAAGGGGATTCACCCCTCCACTTT.